This T cell receptor beta chain was recorded in a study of blood T cells in healthy people across ages (dated by TCRdb to 2014 to 2015). Notes on the research overall: In model experiments, template switching captured about one uniquely barcoded TCR beta cDNA molecule for every two T cells. Two additional independent replicas of 1 million unique cDNA reads from the same blood draw were analyzed for two donors (one aged 18 to 30 and one aged 80 or older). Donors were grouped into four age groups: young (average approximately 16 years), middle-aged (39), aged (around 60) and long-lived (approximately 81). Age-related changes in TCR beta repertoire diversity were measured in the study by deep sequencing normalized with unique cDNA molecular identifiers. General conclusions and limits of the study: Because donor CMV infection status was unknown, age-related changes in expanded clonotypes were potentially confounded. Estimates of total diversity from one million sequenced T cells were regarded as lower bounds and underestimates. Compared with the aged group, the long-lived group had more naive CD4+ T cells, fewer expanded clones and increased TCR diversity, a pattern suggesting age selection. Observed TCR beta diversity per million T cells fell roughly linearly with age, and a significant reduction was already apparent by age around 40. There was a strong correlation between observed TCR beta diversity and the percentage of naive T cells measured by flow cytometry. Bulk unsorted PBMC profiling prevented conclusive comparison of naive and antigen-experienced compartments.

The donors were 40 or so Caucasian individuals from Russia, aged roughly 6 to 100 years, who were systemically healthy. Around 9.7 milliliters of peripheral blood were collected from each donor into EDTA-treated Vacutainer tubes. Ficoll-Paque density-gradient centrifugation was used to isolate PBMCs, with at least 6.5 million per sample. Total RNA was extracted from PBMCs with Trizol reagent, with at least 5.5 micrograms obtained per sample. The percentages of naive CD45RAhigh/CD27high T cells were determined by flow cytometry on a PBMC aliquot from every donor. Concerning this clonotype itself: Its antigen has not been determined. No quality values exist for individual bases; no much larger clone is one base distant.

Libraries came from 5' RACE. Sequenced using an Illumina HiSeq 2500. A second PCR of roughly 7 to 12 cycles was run with a J-beta primer mix and a sample-barcoded 5' primer. Each TCR beta cDNA molecule received a unique molecular identifier from a template-switch 5' adaptor carrying 12 random nucleotides. Each sample yielded at least 3 million CDR3-containing paired-end reads. First-strand cDNA synthesis was performed from all RNA using the Mint cDNA synthesis kit, with priming by a TRBC-specific oligonucleotide. Following uracil-DNA glycosylase treatment, all cDNA underwent a first 18-cycle PCR with the universal primers M1SS and BC2_uni_R. The original methods were these. Each sample was normalized by randomly selecting 1 million high-quality reads, each carrying a distinct molecular identifier. Instead of being binned into consensus sequences, reads that shared molecular identifiers were thrown out. MiTCR, run with a Q25 quality threshold and the strictest error-elimination algorithm, handled CDR3 identification, clonotype clustering and error correction. A nonparametric unseen species model using Euler transformation provided a lower-bound estimate of total TCR beta diversity. TCRdb's own reprocessing of the public reads used fastp at Q25 and MiXCR and kept productive beta chains. Each CDR3 protein appears once, grouped with its most common genes and DNA. The authors' filters were not applied to this entry. Recorded for this sample are about 930,000 distinct CDR3 sequences; 25% to 35% of them occurred a single time. Roughly 10% of the sample is held by the ten biggest clonotypes.

The CDR3 measures 14 amino acids from cysteine to phenylalanine. The CDR3 DNA has 42 bases and is translated from base 1. Taken from the germline V gene, the CDR1 and CDR2 loops are KGHSH and LQKENI. Cut back by 3 bases and 3 bases, the V and J ends lie 11 bases apart. These data were likewise used in another study, on T cells of mothers and their children. The other study reports the following: The donors were nine systemically healthy Caucasian individuals, made up of three mothers and their six children. cDNA synthesis used all of the extracted RNA, with about 1.5 ug of RNA in each 15 ul reaction. In the second PCR, the M1S primer introduced both the sample barcodes and 2-4 random nucleotides. Over 10 million TCR beta CDR3 reads came from each mother, compared with millions of reads from each child. TCR recombination output is similarly shaped by thymic selection in related and unrelated pairs, with a minor effect exerted by inherited differences. Normalized repertoire overlap in related mother-child pairs was always slightly higher than in unrelated mother-child pairs, but the difference was never significant. Persistent microchimeric T cell clones were not detected, at a sensitivity of around 99 clones per million clonotypes. The study used deep NGS to compare TCR beta repertoires of mothers and children, seeking features distinguishing related mother-child pairs from unrelated individuals. The mean age was approximately 41 +/- 4 years for the mothers and approximately 11 +/- 4 years for the children. After adapter ligation was performed with NEBNext reagents, the libraries were sequenced on an Illumina HiSeq 2000 with 100+100 nt paired-end reads. Mother and child libraries were prepared a month apart and sequenced in separate runs to prevent cross-contamination. For each donor, somewhere between 500,000 and 2,000,000 distinct TCR beta clonotypes were identified. Naive TCR beta clonotypes were estimated from low-frequency clonotypes matched to each donor's FACS-determined naive share, without sorting.

The rearrangement combines TRBV18 with TRBJ1-1; the D gene remains uncertain. The source is a woman aged 40 to 55 in good health. The sample consisted of blood. The DNA sequence reads TGTGCCAGCTCACCGCCTGGAGGGTACACTGAAGCTTTCTTT. The translation is CASSPPGGYTEAFF.